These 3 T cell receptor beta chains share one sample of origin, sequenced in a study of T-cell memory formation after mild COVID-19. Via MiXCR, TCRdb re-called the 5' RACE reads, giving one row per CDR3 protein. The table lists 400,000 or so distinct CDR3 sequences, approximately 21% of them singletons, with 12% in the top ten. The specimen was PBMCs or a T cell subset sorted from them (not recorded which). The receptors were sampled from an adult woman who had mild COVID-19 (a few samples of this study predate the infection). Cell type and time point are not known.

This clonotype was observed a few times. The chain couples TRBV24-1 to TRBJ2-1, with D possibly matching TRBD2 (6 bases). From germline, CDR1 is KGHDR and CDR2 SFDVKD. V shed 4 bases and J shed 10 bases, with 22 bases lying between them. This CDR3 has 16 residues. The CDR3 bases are TGTGCCACCAGTGACCGGACCGGGACTGGGGGGAAAGAGCAGTTCTTC. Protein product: CATSDRTGTGGKEQFF.

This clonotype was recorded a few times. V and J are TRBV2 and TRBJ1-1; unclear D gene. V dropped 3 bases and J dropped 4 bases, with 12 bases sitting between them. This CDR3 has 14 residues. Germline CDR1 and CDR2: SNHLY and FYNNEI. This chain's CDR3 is CASSDPLGSTEAFF. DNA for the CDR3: TGTGCCAGCAGTGATCCCCTTGGCAGCACTGAAGCTTTCTTT.

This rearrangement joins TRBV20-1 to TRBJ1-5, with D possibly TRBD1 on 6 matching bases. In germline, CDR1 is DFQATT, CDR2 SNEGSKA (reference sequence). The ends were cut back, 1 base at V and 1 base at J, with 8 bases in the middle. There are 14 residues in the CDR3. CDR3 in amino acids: CSARGGQSNQPQHF. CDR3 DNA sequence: TGCAGTGCTAGAGGTGGACAGAGCAATCAGCCCCAGCATTTT.